This T cell receptor beta chain was recorded in a study of cytomegalovirus exposure and HLA in healthy donors. About the study: Among the 400 or so donors who were genotyped, about 80% fell in the genetic ancestry cluster that is associated with self-reported Caucasian donors.

Concerning this clone: Its cognate antigen is unknown.

The primer mix had 60 Vbeta and 13 Jbeta primers. As handled by the study authors: A later analysis counted about 80 million unique TCR beta chains, 9.5 million to 12 million shared. Generated by immunoSEQ multiplex PCR, the TCRdb table keeps only in-frame clones and is missing some. The V and J calls and clone size come from that table; D and trimming were worked out from the DNA. The sample carries around 94,000 clones, about 74% recorded once. Regarding the study as a whole: HLA-A and HLA-B allele assignments for most subjects were reportedly predicted accurately using TCR beta sequences. Altogether, around 160 TCR beta chains were recorded as cytomegalovirus-associated.

This CDR3 has 16 amino acids. V lost 0 bases to trimming and J lost 0 bases, with 10 bases between them. Germline CDR1 and CDR2: MGHRA and YSYEKL. Sequenced: PBMCs. The chain joins TRBV4-1 to TRBJ2-3; D is ambiguous. This sequence was found in a male donor in good health and CMV-seropositive. CDR3 residues: CASSQEGLGSTDTQYF. In nucleotides, the CDR3 is TGCGCCAGCAGCCAAGAGGGCCTGGGCAGCACAGATACGCAGTATTTT.